This T cell receptor beta chain is drawn from a study of blood T cell repertoires in COVID-19. Study summary: Samples taken during acute and convalescent COVID-19 were collected in the United States, Italy and Spain. PBMCs, B-cell-depleted T cells, or T cells were the source of the cDNA or gDNA that made up the material.

Some clones are missing from TCRdb's copy, which holds only in-frame ones; the method was immunoSEQ multiplex PCR. Of some 150,000 clones listed, around 73% were seen once; the top ten hold less than 7.5%. This CDR3 is 15 amino acids long. Trimming shortened V by 0 bases and J by 1 base, and 7 bases separated the two germline ends. The V gene's germline CDR1 is MDHEN and CDR2 SYDVKM. The age range of participants was about 18 to 100 years, with residence in under 30 US areas. The chain joins TRBV28 to TRBJ1-5, with no clear D. The sequence was obtained from a woman between 45 and 60 years old who had recovered from COVID-19. The source material was PBMCs or T cells enriched from blood (not recorded which). In nucleotides, the CDR3 is TGTGCCAGCAGTTTATGGTCCGGGAGCAATCAGCCCCAGCATTTT. Its protein product is CASSLWSGSNQPQHF.